This T cell receptor (beta chain) was captured by sequencing in a study of T cell responses to AZD1222 COVID-19 vaccine. The germline gives CDR1 SGHKS, CDR2 YYEKEE (reference sequence). The CDR3 extends over 15 amino acids. Between the trimmed V and J ends, which lost 0 bases and 2 bases, there was a span of 9 bases. The data were produced by immunoSEQ multiplex PCR, yet TCRdb's version contains in-frame clones alone and is incomplete. The top ten clones hold 5% of a sample with about 56,000 clones, nearly 80% of them seen once. Source: peripheral blood, taken 28 days after the second AZD1222 dose. This TCR was sampled from an adult who received the AZD1222 COVID-19 vaccine. The chain is built from TRBV5-5 and TRBJ1-5, with D uncertain. The CDR3, as DNA: TGTGCCAGCAGCTTGGGAGGGAGTGGCAATCAGCCCCAGCATTTT. It specifies CASSLGGSGNQPQHF.